One and the same sample provided the 18 T cell receptor beta chains below, sequenced in a study of regulatory T cells. Findings and caveats of the study: In CD3G-deficient patients, conventional CD4+ T cells were enriched for hydrophobic CDR3 residues at positions 6 and 7.

Primers: 52 TRBV forward and 13 TRBJ reverse. Profiling relied on immunoSEQ multiplex PCR, and the TCRdb table lists in-frame clones only, not all of them. The sample carries 25,000 to 35,000 clones, approximately 90% recorded once. Their antigens remain unidentified. Sequencing used conventional CD4+ T cells sorted from blood. The source is a person between 18 and 35 years old with CD3G deficiency.

The chain recombines TRBV19 with TRBJ2-2; 12 bases line up with TRBD2. This CDR3 contains 17 residues. Germline V gene lookup returns CDR1 LNHDA and CDR2 SQIVND (reference sequence). With 9 bases clipped from V and 1 base from J, the junction kept 9 bases outside the gene matches. The CDR3 loop is CASHRLAGALNTGELFF. CDR3 nucleotides: TGTGCCAGCCATCGACTAGCGGGAGCATTGAACACCGGGGAGCTGTTTTTT.

The rearrangement uses TRBV7-9 and TRBJ2-3, with TRBD2 matching over 13 bases. Looked up from germline, CDR1 is SEHNR and CDR2 is FQNEAQ (reference sequence). This CDR3 region has 15 residues. The junction had 2 bases not matched to a gene; V was cut back by 4 bases and J by 4 bases. CDR3 nucleotide sequence: TGTGCCAGCAGCTCACTAGCGGGAGGGGCAGATACGCAGTATTTT. Protein: CASSSLAGGADTQYF. The whole variable domain, filled in from reference TRBV7-9 and TRBJ2-3, reads DTGVSQNPRHKITKRGQNVTFRCDPISEHNRLYWYRQTLGQGPEFLTYFQNEAQLEKSRLLSDRFSAERPKGSFSTLEIQRTEQGDSAMYLCASSSLAGGADTQYFGPGTRLTVL.

The chain has TRBV4-1 and TRBJ2-4; TRBD2 matches at 10 bases. The CDR3 extends over 16 amino acids. The germline CDR1 and CDR2 sequences are MGHRA and YSYEKL. V was pared by 0 bases and J by 10 bases, with 9 bases of the junction left unmatched. DNA for the CDR3: TGCGCCAGCAGCCAAGAGCTTAGGGGTAGCGGGGGGATTCAGTACTTC. This translates into CASSQELRGSGGIQYF.

This clone came up a few times. The chain carries TRBV5-1 and TRBJ2-6; D gene ambiguous. V was pared by 4 bases and J by 0 bases, with 5 bases between. Germline lookup yields CDR1 SGHRS and CDR2 YFSETQ. This CDR3 is 14 amino acids long. The CDR3 bases are TGCGCCAGCAGCCTCCTCTCTGGGGCCAACGTCCTGACTTTC. It encodes CASSLLSGANVLTF. The full variable domain, rest sourced from reference TRBV5-1 and TRBJ2-6, is KAGVTQTPRYLIKTRGQQVTLSCSPISGHRSVSWYQQTPGQGLQFLFEYFSETQRNKGNFPGRFSGRQFSNSRSEMNVSTLELGDSALYLCASSLLSGANVLTFGAGSRLTVL.

The chain joins TRBV5-1 to TRBJ2-2, with TRBD1 matching 9 bases. Per the germline V gene, CDR1 is SGHRS and CDR2 is YFSETQ. The trim removed 5 bases at V and 6 bases at J, leaving 8 bases unmatched. CDR3 size: 15 residues. The CDR3 DNA reads TGCGCCAGCAGTTCCGGGACAGGGTATTCCGGGGAGCTGTTTTTT. Translated, it gives CASSSGTGYSGELFF.

The chain carries TRBV28 and TRBJ1-1, with D perhaps matching TRBD1 (6 bases). V shed 7 bases and J shed 7 bases, with 16 bases lying between them. The CDR3 contains 13 residues. Germline V gives CDR1 MDHEN, CDR2 SYDVKM. CDR3 DNA sequence: TGTGCCAGCACCTCGGACAGACTTTTTGAAGCTTTCTTT. This sequence encodes CASTSDRLFEAFF.

This clone was seen once. The genes are TRBV5-1 and TRBJ2-5; 7 bases fit TRBD2. Per germline, CDR1 SGHRS and CDR2 YFSETQ. The CDR3 is made up of 15 amino acids. V gave up 1 base and J gave up 4 bases; unmatched junction bases: 7. The CDR3 sequence is CASSLHTGRGETQYF. For the CDR3, the DNA is TGCGCCAGCAGCTTGCATACGGGGAGGGGAGAGACCCAGTACTTC.

The rearrangement links TRBV7-2 to TRBJ2-7, with D possibly being TRBD2 (5 bases). V shed 4 bases and J shed 4 bases, with 11 bases lying between them. The CDR3 covers 13 residues. Germline CDR1 reads SGHTA; CDR2 reads FQGNSA. The DNA of the CDR3 is TGTGCCAGCAGCTCGATGGGGAGTTACGAGCAGTACTTC. This translates into CASSSMGSYEQYF.

The chain combines TRBV5-1 with TRBJ1-2; TRBD1 matches 8 bases. The CDR3 runs to 15 residues. After removal of 4 bases from V and 6 bases from J, the junction contained 11 bases not matched to a gene. The germline gives CDR1 SGHRS, CDR2 YFSETQ. This CDR3 is CASSLLPGQEHGYTF. For the CDR3, the DNA is TGCGCCAGCAGCCTCCTACCGGGACAGGAACATGGCTACACCTTC.

The J gene is TRBJ2-1, the V gene TRBV5-1; D perhaps matches TRBD1 (5 bases). This CDR3 has 14 residues. CDR1 is SGHRS, CDR2 YFSETQ, per germline. The germline V and J ends were trimmed by 4 bases and 5 bases, with 13 bases remaining between them. This CDR3 reads CASSMGPVHNEQFF. The CDR3 bases are TGCGCCAGCAGCATGGGGCCCGTCCACAATGAGCAGTTCTTC.

V is TRBV4-3 and J is TRBJ1-6; no clear D. This CDR3 contains 16 residues. The germline V gene encodes CDR1 LGHNA and CDR2 YSLEER. V was trimmed by 0 bases and J by 4 bases, leaving 10 bases between them. The CDR3 DNA is TGCGCCAGCAGCCAAGATCATGGGCCTTATAATTCACCCCTCCACTTT. Translation: CASSQDHGPYNSPLHF.

This chain links TRBV5-1 with TRBJ1-2; D is undetermined. V was cut by 0 bases and J by 2 bases, with 5 bases left in between. The CDR3 is 13 amino acids. Germline values: CDR1 SGHRS, CDR2 YFSETQ. CDR3 in DNA: TGCGCCAGCAGCTTGGGACGGAACTATGGCTACACCTTC. Encoded protein: CASSLGRNYGYTF.

The chain combines TRBV18 with TRBJ2-6; D is unclear. Trimming took 1 base from V and 0 from J, leaving 16 bases between them. From germline, CDR1 is KGHSH and CDR2 LQKENI. The CDR3 consists of 19 residues. The CDR3, as DNA: TGTGCCAGCTCACCACGGGGATCTCTCTCCCCCTCTGGGGCCAACGTCCTGACTTTC. Translation gives CASSPRGSLSPSGANVLTF.

This clone was recorded once. This chain joins TRBV5-1 and TRBJ2-2, with 11 bases matching TRBD2. Germline-derived CDR1 and CDR2 are SGHRS and YFSETQ. V lost 0 bases, J lost 6 bases, and 7 bases stayed unmatched. The CDR3 is 17 amino acids. CDR3 DNA: TGCGCCAGCAGCTTGGCCCTAGCGGGAGGTTCGTCCGGGGAGCTGTTTTTT. It codes for CASSLALAGGSSGELFF. Combining the CDR3 with reference TRBV5-1 and TRBJ2-2 gives the whole variable domain KAGVTQTPRYLIKTRGQQVTLSCSPISGHRSVSWYQQTPGQGLQFLFEYFSETQRNKGNFPGRFSGRQFSNSRSEMNVSTLELGDSALYLCASSLALAGGSSGELFFGEGSRLTVL.

This chain uses TRBV7-2 with TRBJ2-2; D call uncertain. Germline CDR1 and CDR2: SGHTA and FQGNSA. Deletions cut 5 bases from V and 6 bases from J, with 10 bases between. This CDR3 spans 13 amino acids. CDR3 coding DNA: TGTGCCAGCAGCACCCGGGCCCCCGGGGAGCTGTTTTTT. Translating it yields CASSTRAPGELFF.

This sequence joins TRBV5-1 and TRBJ1-1; no reliable D call. Between the trimmed V and J ends, which lost 0 bases and 10 bases, there was a span of 19 bases. The CDR3 is 15 residues long. Germline V lookup: CDR1 SGHRS, CDR2 YFSETQ. DNA for the CDR3: TGCGCCAGCAGCTTGGAGGTAGGAACCATAGCGGGAGCTTTCTTT. It translates to CASSLEVGTIAGAFF.

The chain carries TRBV6-1 and TRBJ1-1; D perhaps matches TRBD1 (5 bases). The V gene's germline CDR1 is MNHNS and CDR2 SASEGT. CDR3 length equals 13 residues. V was cut by 2 bases and J by 9 bases, with 13 bases left in between. The CDR3 nucleotides are TGTGCCAGCAGTGAAAGGGCAGGGAGGAAAGCTTTCTTT. Encoded protein: CASSERAGRKAFF.

The chain uses TRBV28 and TRBJ1-1; TRBD1 aligns across 8 bases. Germline assignment: CDR1 MDHEN and CDR2 SYDVKM. The CDR3 runs 16 residues. V gave up 5 bases and J gave up 0 bases; unmatched junction bases: 8. CDR3 coding DNA: TGTGCCAGCAGTCCGGGGACAGGAACCCTGAACACTGAAGCTTTCTTT. It encodes CASSPGTGTLNTEAFF.